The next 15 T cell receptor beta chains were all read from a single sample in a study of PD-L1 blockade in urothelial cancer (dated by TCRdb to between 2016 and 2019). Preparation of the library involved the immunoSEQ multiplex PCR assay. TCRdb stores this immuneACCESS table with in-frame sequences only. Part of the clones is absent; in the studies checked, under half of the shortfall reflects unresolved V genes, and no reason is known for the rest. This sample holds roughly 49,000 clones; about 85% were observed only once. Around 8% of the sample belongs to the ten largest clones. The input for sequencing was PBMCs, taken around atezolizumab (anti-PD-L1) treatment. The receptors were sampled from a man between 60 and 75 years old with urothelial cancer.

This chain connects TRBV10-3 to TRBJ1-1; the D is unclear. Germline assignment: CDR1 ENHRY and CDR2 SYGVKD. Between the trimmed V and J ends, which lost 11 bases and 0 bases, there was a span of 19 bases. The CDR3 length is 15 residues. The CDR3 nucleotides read TGTGCCGCAACCGGAAGCACTACAATGAACACTGAAGCTTTCTTT. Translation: CAATGSTTMNTEAFF.

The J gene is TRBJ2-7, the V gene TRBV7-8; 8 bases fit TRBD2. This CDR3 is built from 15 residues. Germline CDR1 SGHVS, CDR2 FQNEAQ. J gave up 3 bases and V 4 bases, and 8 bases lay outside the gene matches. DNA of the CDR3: TGTGCCAGCAGCTCAGGAGCGGGGGCGCTCTACGAGCAGTACTTC. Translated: CASSSGAGALYEQYF.

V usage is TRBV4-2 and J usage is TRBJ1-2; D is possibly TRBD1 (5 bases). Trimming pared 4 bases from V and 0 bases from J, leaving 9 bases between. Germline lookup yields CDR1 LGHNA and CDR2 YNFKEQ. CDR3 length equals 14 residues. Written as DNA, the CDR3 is TGTGCCAGCAGCCCTCTGACAGCTAACTATGGCTACACCTTC. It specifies CASSPLTANYGYTF.

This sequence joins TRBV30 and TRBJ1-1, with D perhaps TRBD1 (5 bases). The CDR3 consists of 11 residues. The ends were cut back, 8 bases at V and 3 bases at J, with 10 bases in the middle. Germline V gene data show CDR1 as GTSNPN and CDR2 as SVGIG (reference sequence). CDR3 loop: CALDRYTEAFF. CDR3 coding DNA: TGTGCCCTTGACAGATACACTGAAGCTTTCTTT.

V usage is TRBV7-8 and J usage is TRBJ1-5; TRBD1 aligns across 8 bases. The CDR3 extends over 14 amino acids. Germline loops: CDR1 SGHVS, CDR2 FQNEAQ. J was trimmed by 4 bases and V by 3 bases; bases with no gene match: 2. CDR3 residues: CASSFTGGNQPQHF. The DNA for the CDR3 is TGTGCCAGCAGCTTCACAGGGGGAAATCAGCCCCAGCATTTT.

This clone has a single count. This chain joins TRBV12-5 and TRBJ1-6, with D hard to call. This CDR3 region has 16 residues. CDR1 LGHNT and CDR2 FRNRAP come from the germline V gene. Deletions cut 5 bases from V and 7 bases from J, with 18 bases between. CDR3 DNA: TGTGCTAGTGGTCCGCTTCACGCGCGAAAAAATTCACCCCTCCACTTT. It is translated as CASGPLHARKNSPLHF.

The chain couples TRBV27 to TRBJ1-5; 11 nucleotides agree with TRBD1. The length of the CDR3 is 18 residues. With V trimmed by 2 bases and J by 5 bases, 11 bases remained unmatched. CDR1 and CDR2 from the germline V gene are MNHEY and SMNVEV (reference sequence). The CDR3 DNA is TGTGCCAGCAGTTTACGGGACAGGGGGTTCTTATTTCATCAGCCCCAGCATTTT. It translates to CASSLRDRGFLFHQPQHF.

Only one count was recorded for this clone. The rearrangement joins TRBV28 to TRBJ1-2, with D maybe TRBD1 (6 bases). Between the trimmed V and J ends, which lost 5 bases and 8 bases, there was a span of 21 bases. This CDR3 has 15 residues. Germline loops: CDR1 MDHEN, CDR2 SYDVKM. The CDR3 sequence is CASSPEGQGRWGYTF. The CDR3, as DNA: TGTGCCAGCAGTCCCGAAGGGCAGGGGCGATGGGGCTACACCTTC.

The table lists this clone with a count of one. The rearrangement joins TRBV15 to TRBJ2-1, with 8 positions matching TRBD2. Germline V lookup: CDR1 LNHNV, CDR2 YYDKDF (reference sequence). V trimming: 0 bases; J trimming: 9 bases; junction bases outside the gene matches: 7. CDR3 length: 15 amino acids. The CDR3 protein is CATSRDRGGYGEQFF. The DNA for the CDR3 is TGTGCCACCAGCAGAGATCGGGGGGGCTATGGTGAGCAGTTCTTC.

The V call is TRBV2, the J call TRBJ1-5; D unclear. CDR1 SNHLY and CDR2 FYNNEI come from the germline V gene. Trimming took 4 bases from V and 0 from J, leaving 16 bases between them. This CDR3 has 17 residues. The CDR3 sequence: CASSVVRGVNSNQPQHF. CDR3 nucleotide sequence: TGTGCCAGCAGTGTTGTCCGAGGAGTGAATAGCAATCAGCCCCAGCATTTT.

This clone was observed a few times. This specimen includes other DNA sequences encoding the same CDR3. Written as DNA, the CDR3 is TGTGCCAGCAGCCAGACTAGCGGGGGGTCCTACGAGCAGTACTTC. This gives the protein CASSQTSGGSYEQYF. This chain links TRBV28 with TRBJ2-7; 13 nucleotides align to TRBD2. This CDR3 has 15 residues. The germline V gene encodes CDR1 MDHEN and CDR2 SYDVKM. J lost 1 base, V lost 6 bases, and 3 bases had no gene match.

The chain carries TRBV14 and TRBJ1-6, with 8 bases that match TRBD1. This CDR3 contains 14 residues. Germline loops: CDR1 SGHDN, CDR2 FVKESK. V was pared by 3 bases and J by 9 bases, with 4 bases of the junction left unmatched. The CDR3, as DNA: TGTGCCAGCAGCCACACAGGGGGGACTTCACCCCTCCACTTT. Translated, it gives CASSHTGGTSPLHF.

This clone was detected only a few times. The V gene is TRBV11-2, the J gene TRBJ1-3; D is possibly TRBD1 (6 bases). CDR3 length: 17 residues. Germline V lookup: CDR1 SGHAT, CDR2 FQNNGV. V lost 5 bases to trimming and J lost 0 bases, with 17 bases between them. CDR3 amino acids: CASSPQPGHRSGNTIYF. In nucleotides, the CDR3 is TGTGCCAGCAGCCCCCAGCCGGGACACCGCTCTGGAAACACCATATATTTT.

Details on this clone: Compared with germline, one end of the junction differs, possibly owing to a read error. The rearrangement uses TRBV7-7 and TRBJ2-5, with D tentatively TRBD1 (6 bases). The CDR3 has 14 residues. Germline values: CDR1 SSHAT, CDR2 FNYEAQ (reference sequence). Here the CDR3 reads CASSQTGLQETQYF. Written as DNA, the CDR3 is TGTGCTAGCAGCCAGACAGGACTTCAAGAGACCCAGTACTTC.

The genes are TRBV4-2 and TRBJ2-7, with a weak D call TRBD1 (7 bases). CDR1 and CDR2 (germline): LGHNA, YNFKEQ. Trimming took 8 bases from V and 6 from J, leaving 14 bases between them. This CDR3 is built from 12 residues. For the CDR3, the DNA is TGTGCCAGCGTGACAGGGAGGTGCGAGCAGTACTTC. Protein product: CASVTGRCEQYF.